The clone carrying this TCR beta chain was picked up a small number of times. Its antigen is not known. Exclusion covered patients with other autoimmune diseases or uncontrolled infections (as well as pregnancy or lactation). Researchers took RNA transcripts and amplified TCR beta CDR3 regions from them. An initial RT-PCR round employing HTBI primers preceded a second-round multiplex PCR. A single record per CDR3 protein comes from TCRdb applying MiXCR to the multiplex PCR reads. Found here are about 340,000 distinct CDR3 sequences, 17% of them singletons; the top ten hold over 9%. The germline gives CDR1 MGHRA, CDR2 YSYEKL. The trim removed 3 bases at V and 7 bases at J, leaving 13 bases unmatched. This CDR3 comprises 17 residues. This entry is derived from a study of Graves' ophthalmopathy and Graves' hyperthyroidism. Study observations and caveats: The authors also found most expanded thyroid clonotypes above 0.001 frequency in blood.

The sequenced material came from peripheral blood. The receptor's source is an adult man with Graves' ophthalmopathy. The chain couples TRBV4-1 to TRBJ2-7; the match to TRBD2 covers 12 bases. CDR3 amino acids: CASSQALAGGPVFEQYF. CDR3 coding DNA: TGCGCCAGCAGCCAGGCTCTAGCGGGAGGGCCGGTATTTGAGCAGTACTTC.